This TCR beta chain emerged from a study of neurological immune-mediated disorders. TCRdb redid the calling of the 5' RACE reads with MiXCR, one entry per CDR3 protein. The sample has 80,000 or so distinct CDR3 sequences, about 9.5% seen once. This clonotype occurred many times. Stored at -80 C, 2 million PBMCs were the source of the unsorted libraries. The clonotype was recovered from a man between 50 and 59 years old in good health. The specimen sequenced was PBMCs.

The CDR3 DNA reads TGTGCCAGCAGCCTGACAGGGATCGAGCAGTACTTC. This sequence encodes CASSLTGIEQYF. J is TRBJ2-7 and V is TRBV14; TRBD1 matches 7 bases. V trimming: 4 bases; J trimming: 6 bases; junction bases outside the gene matches: 3. The V gene's germline CDR1 is SGHDN and CDR2 FVKESK. The length of the CDR3 is 12 residues.